This record covers a single T cell receptor beta chain. Antigen: not known. These data belong to a study of cytomegalovirus exposure and HLA in healthy donors. Study conclusions and caveats: While the bulk of TCR sequences proved rare, some public TCRs turned up in many donors.

CDR3 length equals 14 residues. V shed 6 bases and J 2 bases; nucleotides not matched to a gene: 5. From germline, CDR1 is MNHEY and CDR2 SVGAGI. The PCR contained 60 Vbeta and 13 Jbeta primers. Sequenced by immunoSEQ multiplex PCR; TCRdb stores in-frame clones only, minus some. The sample lists roughly 140,000 clones, about three quarters occurring once. The V and J genes are TRBV6-5 and TRBJ2-7; TRBD2 aligns across 9 bases. The sample was PBMCs. The origin of this receptor is a man younger than 35 in good health and CMV-seronegative. Written as DNA, the CDR3 is TGTGCCAGCAGCCTTAGCGGGAGAACCTACGAGCAGTACTTC. It codes for CASSLSGRTYEQYF.